A single T cell receptor (beta chain) is shown here with its context. What this receptor recognizes is not known. No clone much larger than this one lies a single base away; base qualities are absent. The source of the sample is a study of tissue T cells after allogeneic stem cell transplantation (dated by TCRdb to between 2021 and 2023). General notes on the study: Every GVHD patient received a graft from a donor; several grafts were unmodified and three were CD34-selected to deplete T cells. The human part of the study was a prospective observational study with no blinding and no randomization. The study profiled TCR beta repertoires across many tissues from research autopsies of patients with and without GVHD, plus mouse models of GVHD. When multiple samples of a tissue existed, pathologist review of H&E sections prioritized samples with histologically apparent lymphocytes for sequencing.

What this sample's time point label stands for: human tissue collected at research (rapid) autopsy. Seven adult allo-HCT recipients with steroid-refractory GVHD were prospectively enrolled in a research-autopsy study over an approximately 3-year period. Gastrointestinal GVHD was present in all GVHD patients, several lines of GVHD-directed therapy were administered to all GVHD patients, and skin involvement was additionally present in roughly five GVHD patients. After a median post-mortem interval of around 10 hours, the autopsy tissues collected included GI sites spanning esophagus to rectum, along with liver, skin and lymphoid organs including spleen. Each autopsy specimen was bisected, with one portion flash-frozen in liquid nitrogen and the remainder formalin-fixed, and the outer muscle layers of GI specimens were removed. To extract genomic DNA from frozen tissues, either the Mag-Bind Blood & Tissue DNA HDQ 96 Kit on a Chemagic 360 or the DNeasy Blood & Tissue Kit was used. Because of concern about red blood cell contamination, extracted DNA underwent additional purification with the Genomic DNA Clean & Concentrator-25 kit.

Deletion took 4 bases off V and 0 bases off J, with a span of 4 bases between the germline ends. From a lookup of the germline V gene (reference sequence), CDR1 and CDR2 are DFQATT and SNEGSKA. From cysteine to phenylalanine, the CDR3 is 11 amino acids long. Only CDR3 DNA is held: 33 bases, read in frame from base 1. Library construction relied on the immunoSEQ multiplex PCR assay. Adaptive Biotechnologies performed TCRbeta CDR3 sequencing at survey depth and reported CDR3 sequences, V/J genes, productive frequency, and template counts. Amplification of TCR beta CDR3 regions started from genomic DNA instead of RNA. From the authors' description of their analysis: Jensen-Shannon divergence was used to quantify pairwise repertoire overlap between tissues, with a value of 1 indicating complete divergence and a value of 0 indicating identical repertoires. Tissues were grouped by single-linkage agglomerative hierarchical clustering of pairwise JSD values, and the clustering results were shown as dendrograms. All patient samples were analyzed with GLIPH2 using simulation_depth 1000, kmer_min_depth 3 and cdr3_length_cutoff 8, and only groups containing more than two unique CDR3s were kept. In a standardized tissue-overlap score, Jaccard GLIPH-group overlap across patients was extrapolated to a standard repertoire size of 1000 clones. Linear mixed-effect models, with tissue included as a fixed effect and individual included as a random effect, were used to assess associations of diversity with clinical or experimental variables. Here the immuneACCESS table is served through TCRdb, limited to in-frame sequences with V and J called. Missing clones are a known gap in these copies; in checked studies unresolved V genes cover under half, and the rest lacks a known reason. The V and J calls and clone size are taken from that table; D and trimming were inferred from the DNA. Counted in this sample were approximately 2,900 clones; around three fifths of them appeared once. The ten largest clones take up more than 15% of the sample.

Summary of the overall study and its limitations: Sampling depth was acknowledged as a limitation, and the patient cohort was both small and clinically heterogeneous. In both patients and mice, only a limited portion of the TCR repertoire detected in tissues was captured by blood and spleen T cells. Which tissue TCRs were alloreactive or antigen-specific was not determined in the study, and some clones might have been persisting host cells. Within patients, how anatomically similar tissues were was a major factor shaping TCR repertoire composition, regardless of disease or transplant status. Few T cell clones were found to be shared across patients, but shared repertoire signatures across patients were revealed in a tissue-specific fashion by motif-based clustering.

This chain joins TRBV20-1 to TRBJ2-7; the D gene identity is not certain. The sequenced sample was descending colon tissue, obtained at autopsy. The receptor was derived from an older male patient with steroid-refractory graft-versus-host disease after an allogeneic stem cell transplant. A transplant means some T cells may be of graft donor rather than patient origin. The CDR3 loop reads CSAMGSYEQYF. The bases are TGCAGTGCTATGGGCTCCTACGAGCAGTACTTC.